One sample yielded the 9 T cell receptor beta chains listed below, sequenced in a study of blood T cell repertoires in COVID-19. Sequencing was performed with immunoSEQ multiplex PCR; in TCRdb, only in-frame clones are kept and a portion is missing. The sample has 650,000 to 800,000 clones, 85% to 90% seen once. The sample taken for sequencing was peripheral blood. These receptors were collected from a woman in her late teens or twenties with acute or convalescent COVID-19.

As for this clone: This specimen includes other DNA sequences encoding the same CDR3. The rearrangement joins TRBV11-3 to TRBJ2-7; D not resolved. V lost 1 base to trimming and J lost 0 bases, with 7 bases between them. CDR3 size: 14 residues. Germline V lookup: CDR1 SGHNT, CDR2 YENEEA. The CDR3 protein is CASSLGGSSYEQYF. As DNA, the CDR3 is TGTGCCAGCAGCTTAGGTGGCAGCTCCTACGAGCAGTACTTC.

The rearrangement uses TRBV30 and TRBJ2-1, with 10 bases lining up with TRBD1. The CDR3 covers 16 residues. The germline V gene has CDR1 GTSNPN and CDR2 SVGIG (reference sequence). V shed 0 bases, J shed 5 bases, and the junction held 7 bases outside the gene matches. Here the CDR3 DNA reads TGTGCCTGGAGTGTAGGAGACAGGGGGCGACACAATGAGCAGTTCTTC. Encoded protein: CAWSVGDRGRHNEQFF.

The chain carries TRBV4-1 and TRBJ2-7, with D tentatively TRBD2 (6 bases). The V end was cut by 1 base, the J end by 6 bases, with 13 bases between. In germline, CDR1 is MGHRA, CDR2 YSYEKL. The CDR3 length is 14 residues. The CDR3 DNA follows: TGCGCCAGCAGCCAAGGACTAGAAGGTAGCGAGCAGTACTTC. It specifies CASSQGLEGSEQYF.

The V call is TRBV25-1, the J call TRBJ2-2; D is undetermined. Germline V gene lookup returns CDR1 MGHDK and CDR2 SYGVNS. This CDR3 region has 14 residues. V was trimmed by 3 bases and J by 4 bases, leaving 9 bases between them. For the CDR3, the DNA is TGTGCCAGCAGTGAGGTTGGAGTCACCGGGGAGCTGTTTTTT. Translated: CASSEVGVTGELFF.

This clone came up once. J is TRBJ2-5 and V is TRBV12-5; possibly TRBD2 for D (6 bases). CDR1 is LGHNT, CDR2 FRNRAP, per germline. Trimming took 0 bases from V and 7 from J, leaving 9 bases between them. The CDR3 contains 13 residues. The CDR3 here is CASGLVRGRTQYF. In DNA form, the CDR3 reads TGTGCTAGTGGTTTGGTACGGGGGAGGACCCAGTACTTC.

This sequence joins TRBV27 and TRBJ1-5; D call uncertain. CDR1 is MNHEY and CDR2 is SMNVEV in the germline V gene (reference sequence). Deletions cut 7 bases from V and 7 bases from J, with 14 bases between. The CDR3 loop spans 13 amino acids. CDR3 nucleotides: TGTGCCAGCACCACGGTCTTGGGCCAGCCCCAGCATTTT. It yields the protein CASTTVLGQPQHF.

The chain recombines TRBV6-5 with TRBJ1-3; D is unclear. Per the germline V gene, CDR1 is MNHEY and CDR2 is SVGAGI. Trimming removed 10 bases from V and 2 bases from J, with 15 bases in between. The CDR3 runs 14 residues. The CDR3 nucleotides read TGTGCCACCGCTTCCGTGGAGGCTGGAAACACCATATATTTT. Protein sequence: CATASVEAGNTIYF.

The chain joins TRBV5-4 to TRBJ1-6; tentatively, D is TRBD1 (6 bases). Germline CDR1 reads SGHNT; CDR2 reads YYREEE (reference sequence). The CDR3 runs to 14 residues. V shed 2 bases and J shed 9 bases, with 12 bases lying between them. CDR3 amino acids: CASSFRDTGSPLHF. CDR3 sequence (DNA): TGTGCCAGCAGCTTCCGGGACACAGGTTCACCCCTCCACTTT. Combining the CDR3 with reference TRBV5-4 and TRBJ1-6 gives the whole variable domain ETGVTQSPTHLIKTRGQQVTLRCSSQSGHNTVSWYQQALGQGPQFIFQYYREEENGRGNFPPRFSGLQFPNYSSELNVNALELDDSALYLCASSFRDTGSPLHFGNGTRLTVT.

This chain joins TRBV28 and TRBJ2-7, with D possibly matching TRBD1 (6 bases). Trimming pared 2 bases from V and 2 bases from J, leaving 13 bases between. The germline V gene encodes CDR1 MDHEN and CDR2 SYDVKM. The CDR3 is made up of 15 amino acids. The CDR3 DNA is TGTGCCAGCAGTTTAGGTGGGGGCCCCCCCTACGAGCAGTACTTC. Encoded protein: CASSLGGGPPYEQYF.